Listed below are T cell receptor beta chains from one sample, sequenced in a study of blood T cell repertoires in COVID-19. Repertoires were generated with immunoSEQ multiplex PCR, while TCRdb's copy carries only in-frame clones and drops some. The repertoire includes 70,000 to 95,000 clones, around nine tenths of them detected once, and 3.5% to 4% sits in the top ten. Input material: peripheral blood. The receptor source for this set is a woman between 50 and 59 years old in a cohort sampled during active COVID-19. The CDR3 runs from the conserved cysteine through the conserved F or W. Fields, in order: clone size, D gene, V gene, J gene, CDR3 DNA, CDR3 protein. A D gene is named only where the DNA matches it firmly. The size entry is marked missing in some rows and otherwise reads once, few, many or a size class.

-,TRBD1,TRBV18,TRBJ1-4,TGTGCCAGCTCACTTACCGGGACAGGGAGCGAAAAACTGTTTTTT,CASSLTGTGSEKLFF
-,-,TRBV9,TRBJ1-3,TGTGCCAGCAGCGTAGGAGTGTCGAGCTCTGGAAACACCATATATTTT,CASSVGVSSSGNTIYF
-,TRBD1,TRBV6-6,TRBJ2-1,TGTGCCAGCAGTTACCCCGACAGGGGCAATGAGCAGTTCTTC,CASSYPDRGNEQFF
once,-,TRBV13,TRBJ1-2,TGTGCCAGCAGCTGGTCTCGGGAGAGGCCTAACTATGGCTACACCTTC,CASSWSRERPNYGYTF
-,-,TRBV19,TRBJ1-3,TGTGCCAGTAGTATAGAAGCCGCGGCTTACTCTGGAAACACCATATATTTT,CASSIEAAAYSGNTIYF
-,-,TRBV6-5,TRBJ2-1,TGTGCCAGCAGTTACTCCCTAGGTGAGCAGTTCTTC,CASSYSLGEQFF
once,TRBD2,TRBV5-1,TRBJ2-1,TGCGCCAGCAGCTTGGGACTAGCGGGGGACCTCAATGAGCAGTTCTTC,CASSLGLAGDLNEQFF
-,TRBD1,TRBV18,TRBJ1-4,TGTGCCAGCTCACCAATGCAACAGGGGACAAATGAAAAACTGTTTTTT,CASSPMQQGTNEKLFF
-,TRBD1,TRBV28,TRBJ1-1,TGTGCCAGCAATCCAGGGGGCACTGAAGCTTTCTTT,CASNPGGTEAFF
-,TRBD1,TRBV19,TRBJ1-2,TGTGCCAGTAGTAACCCCGGGACAGGGGACTATGGCTACACCTTC,CASSNPGTGDYGYTF
-,-,TRBV5-1,TRBJ2-7,TGCGCCAGCAGCTTGGGTTATGTACGGACCGGGAGCGAGCAGTACTTC,CASSLGYVRTGSEQYF
-,-,TRBV9,TRBJ1-1,TGTGCCAGCAGCGTAGTGGAGGGAGCTGAAGCTTTCTTT,CASSVVEGAEAFF
few,-,TRBV4-1,TRBJ2-5,TGCGCCAGCAGCCAAGACCCCATTGGGAGGGAGACCCAGTACTTC,CASSQDPIGRETQYF
-,-,TRBV7-6,TRBJ2-3,TGTGCCAGCAGCTTTTACGGAATTAGGGGAGATACGCAGTATTTT,CASSFYGIRGDTQYF
-,TRBD1,TRBV7-3,TRBJ2-3,TGTGCCAGCAGCTTAGACCAATCCGGGACAGGGTTAGATACGCAGTATTTT,CASSLDQSGTGLDTQYF
-,-,TRBV28,TRBJ1-2,TGTGCCACCCAGGGCCCCCCTAACTATGGCTACACCTTC,CATQGPPNYGYTF
-,-,TRBV18,TRBJ2-4,TGTGCCAGCTCACCAGGGGCCGATTCAGCCAAAAACATTCAGTACTTC,CASSPGADSAKNIQYF
-,TRBD1,TRBV2,TRBJ2-1,TGTGCCAGCAGTGAATTGGGACAGTCCTACAATGAGCAGTTCTTC,CASSELGQSYNEQFF
-,-,TRBV19,TRBJ2-2,TGTGCCACCTACAGAGGGGGGGGCAACACCGGGGAGCTGTTTTTT,CATYRGGGNTGELFF
-,-,TRBV5-4,TRBJ1-1,TGTGCCAGCAGCTTGGCCGGCGGGATGAACACTGAAGCTTTCTTT,CASSLAGGMNTEAFF
once,-,TRBV7-9,TRBJ1-1,TGTGCCAGCAGCTTAATTCGGGAGAACACTGAAGCTTTCTTT,CASSLIRENTEAFF
-,-,TRBV30,TRBJ2-5,TGTGCCTGGAGGGGGGCTAGAGAGACCCAGTACTTC,CAWRGARETQYF
-,-,TRBV18,TRBJ1-1,TGTGCCAGCTCACCACCCGGCAGGGGAACGAACACTGAAGCTTTCTTT,CASSPPGRGTNTEAFF
-,-,TRBV6-5,TRBJ2-3,TGTGCCAGCAGCACACCGGGAAATACGCAGTATTTT,CASSTPGNTQYF
-,-,TRBV6-1,TRBJ2-2,TGTGCCAGCAGTGAGTGGAGGGGCACCGGGGAGCTGTTTTTT,CASSEWRGTGELFF
-,-,TRBV5-1,TRBJ1-1,TGCGCCAGCACTGATAGGGGGACTGAAGCTTTCTTT,CASTDRGTEAFF
-,-,TRBV11-1,TRBJ2-3,TGTGCCAGCAGACGGGGGGTAGGGGGAGATACGCAGTATTTT,CASRRGVGGDTQYF
-,-,TRBV5-4,TRBJ1-2,TGTGCCAGCAGCTTGGGGGGGGGCCAAGCTAACTATGGCTACACCTTC,CASSLGGGQANYGYTF
-,-,TRBV5-1,TRBJ1-2,TGCGCCAGCAGCTCCTTTGGTAGTAACTATGGCTACACCTTC,CASSSFGSNYGYTF
few,-,TRBV19,TRBJ1-6,TGTGCCAGTAACAACAGGGATGGTTCCTATAATTCACCCCTCCACTTT,CASNNRDGSYNSPLHF
-,TRBD1,TRBV5-1,TRBJ2-5,TGCGCCAGCAGCCAAAGGGTGACAGGGGGAGAGACCCAGTACTTC,CASSQRVTGGETQYF
-,TRBD2,TRBV6-2/TRBV6-3,TRBJ2-2,TGTGCCAGCAGTTACTCGGGGGAGGGCACCGGGGAGCTGTTTTTT,CASSYSGEGTGELFF
once,-,TRBV30,TRBJ1-5,TGTGCCTGGAGCAGGGGAAACCAGCCCCAGCATTTT,CAWSRGNQPQHF
-,TRBD1,TRBV20-1,TRBJ2-7,TGCAGTGCTAGTTTGGGACAGGGAACCTACGAGCAGTACTTC,CSASLGQGTYEQYF
-,TRBD2,TRBV7-8,TRBJ2-1,TGTGCCAGCGGGCTGGCGGGGGGCTCCTACAATGAGCAGTTCTTC,CASGLAGGSYNEQFF
-,TRBD1,TRBV19,TRBJ1-5,TGTGCCAGTAGTAGAGGGACAGCAAGCAATCAGCCCCAGCATTTT,CASSRGTASNQPQHF
-,-,TRBV6-5,TRBJ2-7,TGTGCCAGCAGTTCACCAGGGCCACCCTACGAGCAGTACTTC,CASSSPGPPYEQYF
-,-,TRBV2,TRBJ2-3,TGTGCCAGCAGTGAGGGCCAGAGCGGTACAGATACGCAGTATTTT,CASSEGQSGTDTQYF
-,-,TRBV19,TRBJ2-7,TGTGCCAGTAGTAATGAGCGCTCCTACGAGCAGTACTTC,CASSNERSYEQYF
once,-,TRBV7-3,TRBJ2-3,TGTGCCAGCAGCTCCGGGTTCGGGGAGGCAGATACGCAGTATTTT,CASSSGFGEADTQYF